Below, 9 T cell receptor beta chains from the same sample are listed, as sequenced in a study of blood T cell repertoires in COVID-19. Clones were read by immunoSEQ multiplex PCR, and TCRdb kept only the in-frame ones, dropping some. The sample includes over 90,000 clones, over 75% of them seen just once. Material for sequencing was peripheral blood. The receptors originated from a man aged 60 to 69 with acute or convalescent COVID-19.

V usage is TRBV10-1 and J usage is TRBJ1-1; TRBD1 aligns across 7 bases. The CDR3 loop spans 13 amino acids. CDR1 is WNHNN, CDR2 SYGVQD, per germline (reference sequence). Germline trimming cut 10 bases from V and 0 bases from J; bases unmatched to any gene: 5. This CDR3 is CATTGDLNTEAFF. CDR3 nucleotide sequence: TGCGCCACAACAGGGGACCTGAACACTGAAGCTTTCTTT.

The V and J genes are TRBV3-1 (or the pseudogene TRBV3-2) and TRBJ2-7; TRBD2 aligns across 9 bases. The CDR3 totals 18 residues. Germline loops: CDR1 LGHDT, CDR2 YNNKEL (reference sequence). V shed 0 bases, J shed 2 bases, and the junction held 11 bases outside the gene matches. CDR3 sequence reads: CASSQDPLWAGGAYEQYF. CDR3 bases: TGTGCCAGCAGCCAAGATCCCCTGTGGGCGGGGGGGGCCTACGAGCAGTACTTC.

The chain links TRBV6-5 to TRBJ1-1; 7 positions match TRBD1. V lost 6 bases and J lost 4; bases outside the gene matches: 8. Germline loops: CDR1 MNHEY, CDR2 SVGAGI. This CDR3 spans 14 amino acids. The CDR3 coding sequence is TGTGCCAGCAGAACCGAGACAGGGTTCACTGAAGCTTTCTTT. It yields the protein CASRTETGFTEAFF.

The chain joins TRBV28 to TRBJ2-7, with TRBD2 matching over 8 bases. The CDR3 is 15 amino acids. The V gene end was trimmed by 5 bases and the J gene end by 7 bases; junction bases not matched to a gene: 13. CDR1 is MDHEN and CDR2 is SYDVKM in the germline V gene. The CDR3 sequence: CASSPGGSGTTEQYF. CDR3 bases: TGTGCCAGCAGTCCTGGGGGTAGCGGGACTACGGAGCAGTACTTC.

In this sample, this clone turned up many times. The chain combines TRBV21-1 with TRBJ2-2; TRBD1 is the table's D call and was not checked against the DNA. TRBV21-1 is a known pseudogene. The CDR3 has 17 residues. CDR3 bases: TGTGCCAGCAGGGTACAGGTCTCTCGGTCGAACACCGGGGAGCTGTTTTTT. As protein: CASRVQVSRSNTGELFF.

V and J are TRBV6-5 and TRBJ2-5, with D perhaps matching TRBD2 (6 bases). Deletions cut 1 base from V and 7 bases from J, with 7 bases between. This CDR3 has 12 residues. The germline V gene has CDR1 MNHEY and CDR2 SVGAGI. The CDR3 protein is CASSYWRGTQYF. CDR3 in DNA: TGTGCCAGCAGTTACTGGAGGGGGACCCAGTACTTC.

The rearrangement uses TRBV4-1 and TRBJ2-7; possibly TRBD1 for D (6 bases). There are 14 residues in the CDR3. Trimming removed 3 bases at V and 0 bases at J, with 9 bases between. Germline V gene lookup returns CDR1 MGHRA and CDR2 YSYEKL. Here the CDR3 reads CASSHRDTSYEQYF. DNA of the CDR3: TGCGCCAGCAGCCATAGGGACACCTCCTACGAGCAGTACTTC.

The rearrangement uses TRBV14 and TRBJ2-1; no firm D call. This CDR3 region has 13 residues. Germline loops: CDR1 SGHDN, CDR2 FVKESK. V lost 1 base and J 3 bases, leaving 4 bases between the germline ends. The CDR3 bases are TGTGCCAGCAGCCAAGGAGTCTACAATGAGCAGTTCTTC. Its protein product is CASSQGVYNEQFF.

V and J are TRBV6-1 and TRBJ2-1; the match to TRBD2 covers 11 bases. Germline values: CDR1 MNHNS, CDR2 SASEGT. After removal of 4 bases from V and 5 bases from J, the junction contained 7 bases not matched to a gene. The CDR3 loop spans 16 amino acids. CDR3 in amino acids: CASSALSSGRNNEQFF. The CDR3 nucleotides are TGTGCCAGCAGTGCTTTATCTAGCGGGAGGAACAATGAGCAGTTCTTC.